The rows below give T cell receptor beta chains drawn from one sample of a study of T cell changes during pregnancy in multiple sclerosis. The table came from immunoSEQ multiplex PCR; TCRdb's copy has only in-frame clones and leaves some out. The sample records under 110,000 clones, about 90% being singletons. This specimen was peripheral blood, taken before pregnancy. These receptors originate from a female donor with multiple sclerosis, enrolled in a pregnancy study. CDR3s include the opening cysteine and the closing phenylalanine or tryptophan. Fields, in order: CDR3 protein, CDR3 DNA, V gene, J gene, D gene, clone size. The D gene is left open where the match is weak. The size field is filled for only some rows; it gives once, few, many or a size class.

CDR3 protein: CASSFSLSPLHF; CDR3 DNA: TGTGCCAGCAGCTTCTCCCTTTCACCCCTCCACTTT; V gene: TRBV6-5; J gene: TRBJ1-6; D gene: -; clone size: -
CDR3 protein: CASATGGNGLQDEQYF; CDR3 DNA: TGTGCCAGCGCGACAGGGGGAAACGGACTACAAGACGAGCAGTACTTC; V gene: TRBV2; J gene: TRBJ2-7; D gene: TRBD1; clone size: -
CDR3 protein: CAKLRRDRHLNTGELFF; CDR3 DNA: TGTGCCAAATTACGCAGAGACAGACATCTTAACACCGGGGAGCTGTTTTTT; V gene: TRBV7-3; J gene: TRBJ2-2; D gene: -; clone size: -
CDR3 protein: CASSPWTGTYNEQFF; CDR3 DNA: TGCGCCAGCAGCCCCTGGACAGGGACTTACAATGAGCAGTTCTTC; V gene: TRBV4-1; J gene: TRBJ2-1; D gene: TRBD1; clone size: -
CDR3 protein: CASSLDRSAYGYTF; CDR3 DNA: TGTGCCAGCAGCTTAGACAGGTCCGCCTATGGCTACACCTTC; V gene: TRBV11-3; J gene: TRBJ1-2; D gene: -; clone size: -
CDR3 protein: CASSEAADYGYTF; CDR3 DNA: TGTGCCAGCAGTGAAGCGGCCGATTATGGCTACACCTTC; V gene: TRBV2; J gene: TRBJ1-2; D gene: -; clone size: -
CDR3 protein: CASSLSTGGAYSGANVLTF; CDR3 DNA: TGTGCCAGCAGTTTATCGACAGGGGGCGCCTACTCTGGGGCCAACGTCCTGACTTTC; V gene: TRBV27; J gene: TRBJ2-6; D gene: TRBD1; clone size: -
CDR3 protein: CASSQEARGQETQYF; CDR3 DNA: TGTGCCAGCAGCCAAGAAGCCAGGGGTCAAGAGACCCAGTACTTC; V gene: TRBV4-2; J gene: TRBJ2-5; D gene: -; clone size: -
CDR3 protein: CASSLSADRVYEQYF; CDR3 DNA: TGTGCCAGCAGCTTGTCTGCGGACAGGGTTTACGAGCAGTACTTC; V gene: TRBV5-5; J gene: TRBJ2-7; D gene: TRBD1; clone size: -
CDR3 protein: CATSARTGLNTEAFF; CDR3 DNA: TGTGCCACCAGCGCCCGGACAGGCTTGAACACTGAAGCTTTCTTT; V gene: TRBV15; J gene: TRBJ1-1; D gene: TRBD1; clone size: -
CDR3 protein: CASSLRLAGAPDTQYF; CDR3 DNA: TGCGCCAGCAGCTTGAGGCTAGCGGGAGCCCCAGATACGCAGTATTTT; V gene: TRBV5-1; J gene: TRBJ2-3; D gene: TRBD2; clone size: -
CDR3 protein: CASSWGVTYNEQFF; CDR3 DNA: TGTGCCAGCAGTTGGGGGGTCACCTACAATGAGCAGTTCTTC; V gene: TRBV28; J gene: TRBJ2-1; D gene: -; clone size: -
CDR3 protein: CASSHRRTVSYEQYF; CDR3 DNA: TGTGCCAGCAGCCATCGGAGGACAGTCTCCTACGAGCAGTACTTC; V gene: TRBV11-3; J gene: TRBJ2-7; D gene: -; clone size: once
CDR3 protein: CASSPGQGSNEKLFF; CDR3 DNA: TGTGCCAGCAGCCCTGGACAGGGCTCTAATGAAAAACTGTTTTTT; V gene: TRBV7-2; J gene: TRBJ1-4; D gene: TRBD1; clone size: -
CDR3 protein: CASKTAFNEKLFF; CDR3 DNA: TGTGCCAGCAAGACAGCCTTTAATGAAAAACTGTTTTTT; V gene: TRBV27; J gene: TRBJ1-4; D gene: -; clone size: -
CDR3 protein: CASRQELAPLHF; CDR3 DNA: TGTGCCAGCCGACAGGAATTAGCACCCCTCCACTTT; V gene: TRBV6-5; J gene: TRBJ1-6; D gene: -; clone size: -
CDR3 protein: CASSALTGTGNTIYF; CDR3 DNA: TGTGCCAGCTCCGCCCTGACAGGGACTGGAAACACCATATATTTT; V gene: TRBV10-3; J gene: TRBJ1-3; D gene: TRBD1; clone size: -
CDR3 protein: CSVSPGREQYF; CDR3 DNA: TGCAGCGTTTCTCCAGGGCGCGAGCAGTACTTC; V gene: TRBV29-1; J gene: TRBJ2-7; D gene: -; clone size: few
CDR3 protein: CASSFTQGTGYTF; CDR3 DNA: TGTGCCAGCAGTTTTACACAGGGGACTGGCTACACCTTC; V gene: TRBV27; J gene: TRBJ1-2; D gene: TRBD1; clone size: -
CDR3 protein: CASSSNRGLHTIYF; CDR3 DNA: TGTGCCAGCAGCTCGAACAGGGGGCTTCACACCATATATTTT; V gene: TRBV5-4; J gene: TRBJ1-3; D gene: TRBD1; clone size: -
CDR3 protein: CASTISGNTIYF; CDR3 DNA: TGTGCCAGCACTATCTCTGGAAACACCATATATTTT; V gene: TRBV6-6; J gene: TRBJ1-3; D gene: -; clone size: -
CDR3 protein: CASRLGQSGDYGYTF; CDR3 DNA: TGCGCCAGCAGGCTGGGACAGTCTGGCGACTATGGCTACACCTTC; V gene: TRBV5-1; J gene: TRBJ1-2; D gene: TRBD1; clone size: -
CDR3 protein: CASIQMNTEAFF; CDR3 DNA: TGTGCCAGCATACAAATGAACACTGAAGCTTTCTTT; V gene: TRBV28; J gene: TRBJ1-1; D gene: -; clone size: -
CDR3 protein: CAWSGRAVRDSPLHF; CDR3 DNA: TGTGCCTGGAGTGGGCGGGCCGTGAGGGATTCACCCCTCCACTTT; V gene: TRBV30; J gene: TRBJ1-6; D gene: -; clone size: few
CDR3 protein: CASSYSGGEQETQYF; CDR3 DNA: TGCGCCAGCTCTTATAGCGGGGGCGAGCAAGAGACCCAGTACTTC; V gene: TRBV5-1; J gene: TRBJ2-5; D gene: TRBD2; clone size: -
CDR3 protein: CASSRGGGPPGELFF; CDR3 DNA: TGTGCCAGCAGTCGAGGGGGGGGCCCACCCGGGGAGCTGTTTTTT; V gene: TRBV11-3; J gene: TRBJ2-2; D gene: -; clone size: -
CDR3 protein: CASSPTGRGYEQYF; CDR3 DNA: TGTGCCAGCTCACCAACAGGGAGAGGCTACGAGCAGTACTTC; V gene: TRBV18; J gene: TRBJ2-7; D gene: -; clone size: once
CDR3 protein: CASSGGQTQETQYF; CDR3 DNA: TGTGCCAGCAGCGGAGGACAGACACAAGAGACCCAGTACTTC; V gene: TRBV9; J gene: TRBJ2-5; D gene: -; clone size: -
CDR3 protein: CASSLWPGGTYEQYF; CDR3 DNA: TGTGCCAGCAGCTTATGGCCGGGGGGCACCTACGAGCAGTACTTC; V gene: TRBV7-2; J gene: TRBJ2-7; D gene: -; clone size: -
CDR3 protein: CASSLRVAGDSDSYEQYF; CDR3 DNA: TGTGCCAGCAGCTTAAGGGTAGCGGGGGATTCAGACTCCTACGAGCAGTACTTC; V gene: TRBV7-2; J gene: TRBJ2-7; D gene: TRBD2; clone size: -
CDR3 protein: CATTPNRGASGEQYF; CDR3 DNA: TGTGCCACTACTCCTAACAGGGGAGCTTCGGGCGAGCAGTACTTC; V gene: TRBV2; J gene: TRBJ2-7; D gene: TRBD1; clone size: -
CDR3 protein: CASSPPGSGPYEQYF; CDR3 DNA: TGTGCCAGCTCACCACCGGGTTCAGGGCCCTACGAGCAGTACTTC; V gene: TRBV18; J gene: TRBJ2-7; D gene: -; clone size: -
CDR3 protein: CASSEAAFRANNEQFF; CDR3 DNA: TGTGCCAGCAGTGAAGCAGCGTTCAGGGCCAACAATGAGCAGTTCTTC; V gene: TRBV6-1; J gene: TRBJ2-1; D gene: -; clone size: -
CDR3 protein: CASSFGLAGGGADTQYF; CDR3 DNA: TGTGCCAGCAGTTTTGGGCTAGCGGGAGGTGGGGCCGATACGCAGTATTTT; V gene: TRBV28; J gene: TRBJ2-3; D gene: TRBD2; clone size: -
CDR3 protein: CASSPEPPRGARNSPLHF; CDR3 DNA: TGTGCCAGCAGCCCTGAGCCCCCTCGTGGGGCAAGGAATTCACCCCTCCACTTT; V gene: TRBV7-2; J gene: TRBJ1-6; D gene: -; clone size: -
CDR3 protein: CAWRTDYGYTF; CDR3 DNA: TGTGCCTGGAGGACAGATTATGGCTACACCTTC; V gene: TRBV30; J gene: TRBJ1-2; D gene: -; clone size: -
CDR3 protein: CASSMGQSYGYTF; CDR3 DNA: TGTGCCAGCAGCATGGGACAGTCCTATGGCTACACCTTC; V gene: TRBV9; J gene: TRBJ1-2; D gene: TRBD1; clone size: few
CDR3 protein: CATSRGGGRAREQYF; CDR3 DNA: TGTGCCACCAGCAGAGGAGGCGGGAGGGCCCGTGAGCAGTACTTC; V gene: TRBV15; J gene: TRBJ2-7; D gene: TRBD2; clone size: -
CDR3 protein: CASSSGQGPGANVLTF; CDR3 DNA: TGTGCCAGCAGCTCCGGCCAGGGGCCAGGGGCCAACGTCCTGACTTTC; V gene: TRBV7-2; J gene: TRBJ2-6; D gene: -; clone size: -
CDR3 protein: CASVSGGSYNEQFF; CDR3 DNA: TGTGCCAGCGTCAGCGGGGGCTCCTACAATGAGCAGTTCTTC; V gene: TRBV7-9; J gene: TRBJ2-1; D gene: TRBD2; clone size: -
CDR3 protein: CASSVQLETQYF; CDR3 DNA: TGTGCCAGCAGTGTACAATTGGAGACCCAGTACTTC; V gene: TRBV6-5; J gene: TRBJ2-5; D gene: -; clone size: -
CDR3 protein: CASRPRVSTTYNEQFF; CDR3 DNA: TGCGCCAGCAGACCCCGGGTCTCTACCACCTACAATGAGCAGTTCTTC; V gene: TRBV5-1; J gene: TRBJ2-1; D gene: -; clone size: -
CDR3 protein: CASSQYSTGELFF; CDR3 DNA: TGTGCCAGCAGCCAATACAGCACCGGGGAGCTGTTTTTT; V gene: TRBV7-9; J gene: TRBJ2-2; D gene: -; clone size: -
CDR3 protein: CASSKGLAQNNEQFF; CDR3 DNA: TGTGCCAGCAGTAAAGGGCTAGCGCAAAACAATGAGCAGTTCTTC; V gene: TRBV5-8; J gene: TRBJ2-1; D gene: -; clone size: -
CDR3 protein: CASSLGRGGTYNEQFF; CDR3 DNA: TGTGCCAGCAGCTTAGGGCGGGGGGGGACCTACAATGAGCAGTTCTTC; V gene: TRBV11-1; J gene: TRBJ2-1; D gene: TRBD2; clone size: -